This TCR beta chain was captured by sequencing in a study of beta chain features in type 1 diabetes. This clone was counted between two and nine times. The antigen remains unidentified. Study outcomes and limitations: A moderate, significant TCRB CDR3 shortening appeared in type 1 diabetes across four CD4+ subsets. Shorter templates might be favored by PCR, equally in patients and controls. In type 1 diabetes patients, VDJ junctions had fewer insertions; deletions at these junctions were more frequent.

cDNA synthesis used the whole RNA isolate, giving expressed TCRB sequences. Profiled with immunoSEQ multiplex PCR; TCRdb holds only in-frame clones, not every one. The sample lists about 650,000 clones, roughly 12% occurring once. One heparinised draw, averaging about 110 mL, was taken per donor. This sequence was found in a young man with type 1 diabetes. Sequencing was carried out using naive CD4+ T cells from blood.

CDR3 nucleotides: TGCGCCAGCAGCCAAGAAGGAGGGCAGGACGAGCAGTACTTC. Protein: CASSQEGGQDEQYF. The V call is TRBV4-3, the J call TRBJ2-7, with a weak D call TRBD2 (6 bases). The length of the CDR3 is 14 residues. Per germline, CDR1 LGHNA and CDR2 YSLEER. V lost 0 bases and J lost 5, with 11 bases in between.